This T cell receptor (beta chain) was sequenced for a study of cytomegalovirus exposure and HLA in healthy donors (dated by TCRdb to the late 2010s). Some background on the complete study: According to an earlier analysis of 587 of the donors, about 179 million T cells yielded 120 million or so unique TCR beta sequences and approximately 280 Gb of sequence data. An early release that covered around 590 HLA-typed donors contained approximately 300 gigabases of sequencing data and tens of millions of unique TCR sequences. Of the approximately 400 genotyped donors, more than 75% were placed in the genetic ancestry cluster associated with self-reported Caucasian donors. The study aimed to test whether cataloging public T cell receptors could reveal signatures of past pathogen exposure. The study profiled the T cell repertoires of hundreds of subjects by immunosequencing and related them to cytomegalovirus serostatus. In addition to the first cohort of about 650 subjects, a separate validation cohort of approximately 130 different subjects was used. High-throughput TCR immunosequencing, statistical association of individual TCRs with disease status, and machine learning were combined to predict cytomegalovirus infection status. A later analysis re-analyzed previously published TCR beta repertoires from about 730 donors and added high-resolution HLA genotyping to study TCR occurrence patterns. Rather than drawing on any new phenotypic data, the later analysis identified candidate immune exposures from TCR beta sequences and the way those sequences occurred across donors. An earlier analysis of 450 to 750 of the donors used high-throughput TCR beta sequencing to judge whether each TCR beta V gene segment behaved as functional or pseudogenic. Alongside the repertoire data, information on donor age, sex, ethnicity and CMV serostatus was compiled. In a later genetic analysis, genome-wide SNP genotypes for about 65% of the 666 donors were used, and that subset was treated as a discovery cohort. All discovery cohort repertoires had been generated using a single sequencing platform. Both class I and class II loci were covered by HLA typing, at four-digit resolution. The number of typed donors differed by locus: about 620-640 for A, B, C, DRB1 and DQB1; some 500 for DQA1; around 580 for DPA1; and roughly 490 for DPB1. About 5 DR-DQ haplotypes were handled as single units for association and clustering, since linkage in the cohort was strong. Among 300 to 450 genotyped donors of the cohort, an average of around 240,000 unique TCR beta nucleotide sequences were sequenced per donor, about a sixth of them non-productive. Results and caveats for the whole study, not just this receptor: A further reported finding was that TCR beta sequences accurately predicted the HLA-A and HLA-B alleles for most subjects in the first cohort. Because HLA typing was unavailable for some donors at each locus, only the typed subset was used in association tests. The classifier was reported to diagnose cytomegalovirus status with high specificity and sensitivity in both the original and validation cohorts. In a later genetic analysis, fewer N-insertions in productive TCRs were reported among donors in an Asian-associated ancestry cluster than the roughly 700-donor mean. Broadly in line with IMGT annotations, most TCR beta V segments showed up in productive rearrangements about 90% or about 30% of the time in an earlier analysis of 587 of the donors. A later analysis reported that several top co-occurrence clusters appeared linked to parvovirus B19, influenza, CMV and Epstein-Barr virus. Roughly uniform sequencing depth across donors was assumed in presence/absence analyses, although this assumption may not hold. The 87-base-pair reads could not distinguish some IMGT-functional V segments, including TRBV6-2 and TRBV6-3, so those segments were excluded. The cohort was sequenced for TCR beta chains only, and without alpha or paired-chain data the features that could be detected were limited. Across donors, most TCR sequences were observed very rarely, whereas some public TCRs were present in many individuals. A later analysis found that most CMV-associated TCR beta chains appeared HLA-restricted, with HLA associations seemingly driven largely by CMV exposure. For the cohort, immune exposure information was limited to CMV serostatus. Linkage disequilibrium might explain the correlated functional status among segregating V segments, but an unknown experimental factor could not be ruled out. It was suggested by the authors that the approach could potentially be generalized to other disease states and immunological phenotypes. In the study, some 160 TCR beta chains were listed as associated with cytomegalovirus. According to a later analysis, TCR association rates differed among HLA loci, with DRB1 alleles showing the most associated TCRs and HLA-C alleles showing the fewest. When HLA alleles, especially DR and DQ, strongly co-occurred, attributing TCR associations to individual alleles was difficult. An association between a missense DCLRE1C variant and V-gene and J-gene trimming of TCR beta chains was found in a later genetic analysis and replicated in an independent cohort. A cluster of highly shared sequence variants was judged likely to represent a technical artifact of the sequencing pipeline. In a later analysis, HLA-associated TCR beta chains were found to be more clonally expanded and to have lower generation probabilities than equally common non-associated chains. Because counts were too low, approximately 18 rarely observed V segments, including chromosome 9 orphons, were excluded from the earlier analysis of around 640 of the donors. Specific HLA alleles were associated with around 18,000 TCR beta sequences at a false discovery rate of 0.05 in a later analysis. A few of the identified cytomegalovirus-associated TCR beta chains were confirmed in vitro to be specific for cytomegalovirus antigens.

The cohort was made up of 650 to 700 healthy bone marrow donors. At the time of sampling, every cohort member was nominally healthy, though immune exposures that went unrecorded were likely present. The donor was CMV seronegative and belonged to the group of more than 300 seronegative cohort members. Every donor gave a peripheral blood sample, and the peripheral blood mononuclear cells from that sample were used for TCR beta sequencing. Genomic DNA extraction from the blood cell samples was performed with the Qiagen DNeasy Blood Extraction Kit. The library relied on the immunoSEQ multiplex PCR assay. For the multiplex PCR, a mixture combining 60 forward primers for TCR Vbeta segments and 13 reverse primers for TCR Jbeta segments was used. The CDR3 region of rearranged TCR beta genes was amplified from genomic DNA with a multiplex PCR assay. Amplified TCR beta libraries were sequenced as 87-base-pair reads on the Illumina HiSeq System. From the authors' description of their analysis: A later analysis tallied around 82 million unique TCR beta chains across the 550 to 850 repertoires, and some 10 million of those chains were shared by two or more donors. Raw reads were error-corrected and collapsed into unique sequences by a nearest-neighbor algorithm in which closely related sequences were merged to remove PCR and sequencing errors. CDR3 sequences were aligned to IMGT reference sequences to assign V, D and J gene segments. For a sequence to be retained, a match of at least six nucleotides was required to both a V gene segment and a J gene segment. Rearrangements were called productive when the CDR3 lacked stop codons and stayed in frame with V and J; all others were non-productive. Following IMGT convention, CDR3 was defined as the stretch from the second conserved V-encoded cysteine up to the conserved J-encoded phenylalanine. The earlier analysis of 500 to 650 of the donors excluded any sequence lacking an unambiguous match to a single V gene segment. An earlier analysis of 500 to 700 of the donors classified V segments as functional when productive rearrangements were above 56.7% and as segregating when the standard deviation between donors was above 5%. A statistical classification framework was built for diagnosing cytomegalovirus status from the catalog of TCR beta chain sequences. In a later analysis, TCR nucleotide sequences were compared against IMGT/GENE-DB human TR gene sequences so that V and J genes could be assigned. In a later analysis, CDR3 sequences and most-parsimonious VDJ recombination scenarios were assigned using the TCRdist pipeline. In a later analysis, each TCR beta chain was defined by its CDR3 amino acid sequence together with its V-gene family, and reads lacking a unique V-gene family were excluded. In a later analysis, around 600 highly shared, low-generation-probability nucleotide sequences were removed to address suspected cross-contamination and a sequencing artifact. For each public chain, a later analysis derived a clonal expansion index from normalized ranks of inferred template counts within each repertoire. A later analysis computed generation probabilities with a VDJ recombination model fitted to out-of-frame rearrangements, and checked the results against IGoR. In a later analysis, TCR-TCR, TCR-HLA and TCR-CMV co-occurrence was scored with hypergeometric tests, and a repertoire-size bias correction was applied to TCR pairs. In a later analysis, false discovery rates were estimated by permuting HLA or CMV assignments 20 times. In a later analysis, co-occurring TCRs were grouped with DBSCAN, and TCRdist sequence similarity was added when clustering was performed within HLA-allele-positive subsets. Co-occurrence clustering excluded repertoires with fewer than 30,000 or more than 120,000 public chains, plus five with anomalous nucleotide sharing. TCRdb stores this immuneACCESS table with in-frame sequences only. Part of the clones is absent; in the studies checked, under half of the shortfall reflects unresolved V genes, and no reason is known for the rest. The DNA gave D and trimming, while V, J and clone size come from that table. The sample table lists 200,000 to 250,000 clones, less than 85% of them with a count of one. The ten biggest clones cover approximately 0.6% of the sample.

The CDR3 contains 14 residues, cysteine and phenylalanine counted. This entry keeps only the CDR3 DNA: 42 bases, framed from base 1. CDR1 and CDR2, per the germline V gene, are SGHRS and YFSETQ. Comment on this clone: Its antigen is currently not known. At one end the junction does not follow the germline gene, possibly because of a read error.

The chain is made from TRBV5-1 and TRBJ1-2; a confident D gene designation cannot be given. This clonotype originated in a man aged 18 to 30 in good health and CMV-seronegative. Sample: PBMCs. The CDR3 corresponds to CASSFRAAVYGYTF. The nucleotide sequence reads as follows: TGTGCCAGCAGCTTCCGGGCAGCGGTCTATGGCTACACCTTC.